These T cell receptor beta chains were read from a single sample in a study of long-term antiretroviral therapy in people with HIV. Repertoires were generated with immunoSEQ multiplex PCR, while TCRdb's copy carries only in-frame clones and drops some. Among some 17,000 clones, under 85% were seen once, and the ten largest hold around 16%. The material sequenced was unsorted PBMCs, taken about 2.5 years before starting antiretroviral therapy. The receptors stem from a woman aged 45-59 years with HIV. Both conserved end residues are part of each CDR3. A D gene is named only where the DNA matches it firmly.

j_call,v_call,cdr3_length,d_call,cdr3_aa
TRBJ2-5,TRBV4-2,17,NA,CASSQDWVRGYQETQYF
TRBJ2-1,TRBV5-5,16,TRBD2,CASSWGHSGGYNEQFF
TRBJ2-3,TRBV7-8,15,NA,CASSIRAFGADTQYF
TRBJ2-5,TRBV30,15,NA,CAWVPPGDGRETQYF
TRBJ2-5,TRBV29-1,17,TRBD2,CSVGATSGGADPQTQYF
TRBJ1-1,TRBV6-5,14,NA,CASDSVGRNTEAFF
TRBJ2-1,TRBV19,16,TRBD2,CASSISGTRGDYPQFF
TRBJ2-3,TRBV5-6,14,TRBD2,CASSLPSGADTQYF
TRBJ1-4,TRBV19,15,TRBD1,CASSLQGHTGEKLFF
TRBJ1-2,TRBV27,13,NA,CASSLLGTDGYTF
TRBJ2-1,TRBV10-3,11,NA,CAISDLNEQFF
TRBJ2-7,TRBV11-2,17,TRBD1,CASSLTNDRDLRGEQYF
TRBJ2-1,TRBV25-1,12,NA,CASRERHNEQFF
TRBJ2-1,TRBV11-3,15,NA,CASSLGGTLYNEQFF
TRBJ2-7,TRBV5-2,15,NA,CASSLGTGGLEEQYF
TRBJ1-4,TRBV5-4,15,NA,CASSSNRAVNEKLFF
TRBJ2-1,TRBV6-4,14,NA,CASSDIGGDNEQFF
TRBJ2-5,TRBV19,14,TRBD1,CASTGGQGGQTQYF
TRBJ2-4,TRBV6-5,16,NA,CASSSGTPNEGNIQYF
TRBJ1-4,TRBV6-6,16,NA,CASSYSRETTNEKLFF